Shown below are 20 T cell receptor beta chains from a single sample sequenced in a study of blood T cell repertoires in COVID-19. Measured with immunoSEQ multiplex PCR; TCRdb has only the in-frame clones, and not every one. Of approximately 70,000 clones listed, 91% are singletons. Sequenced material: peripheral blood. Every receptor here comes from a human donor with active COVID-19. The donor label of this sample is uncertain.

The gene calls are TRBV24-1 and TRBJ2-1; 8 bases align to TRBD2. The CDR3 covers 16 residues. Germline values: CDR1 KGHDR, CDR2 SFDVKD. J was trimmed by 2 bases and V by 1 base; bases with no gene match: 3. CDR3: CATSDLLADTYNEQFF. CDR3 nucleotide sequence: TGTGCCACCAGTGATTTACTAGCGGATACCTACAATGAGCAGTTCTTC.

This chain joins TRBV4-2 and TRBJ1-1; a possible D gene is TRBD1 (5 bases). Germline V lookup: CDR1 LGHNA, CDR2 YNFKEQ. V was trimmed by 0 bases and J by 0 bases, leaving 11 bases between them. This CDR3 is built from 16 residues. CDR3 loop: CASSQEGGRVNTEAFF. In DNA form, the CDR3 reads TGTGCCAGCAGCCAAGAGGGCGGCAGGGTGAACACTGAAGCTTTCTTT.

The V gene is TRBV5-4, the J gene TRBJ2-1; 7 nucleotides agree with TRBD2. The germline gives CDR1 SGHNT, CDR2 YYREEE (reference sequence). This CDR3 comprises 14 residues. V was pared by 4 bases and J by 5 bases, with 6 bases of the junction left unmatched. CDR3 protein: CASSTGGSNNEQFF. The CDR3 DNA sequence: TGTGCCAGCAGCACGGGGGGAAGCAACAATGAGCAGTTCTTC.

The rearrangement links TRBV28 to TRBJ1-5; 7 bases are a match to TRBD1. The germline V gene has CDR1 MDHEN and CDR2 SYDVKM. Unmatched junction bases numbered 11, after V lost 6 bases and J lost 6 bases. The CDR3 extends over 15 amino acids. The CDR3 region is CASRPPGGGGQPQHF. The CDR3 nucleotides are TGTGCCAGCAGACCCCCAGGGGGAGGCGGTCAGCCCCAGCATTTT.

V is TRBV5-4 and J is TRBJ2-7, with TRBD1 matching over 8 bases. V was pared by 2 bases and J by 0 bases, with 7 bases of the junction left unmatched. Germline V lookup: CDR1 SGHNT, CDR2 YYREEE (reference sequence). This CDR3 region has 16 residues. The DNA for the CDR3 is TGTGCCAGCAGCTTCGCAGGGGGCGCGATCTCCTACGAGCAGTACTTC. Its translation: CASSFAGGAISYEQYF.

The V and J genes are TRBV24-1 and TRBJ1-5, with no clear D. This CDR3 is 14 amino acids long. V lost 1 base to trimming and J lost 0 bases, with 3 bases between them. Per germline, CDR1 KGHDR and CDR2 SFDVKD. This chain's CDR3 is CATSDLLSNQPQHF. The CDR3 DNA is TGTGCCACCAGTGATTTACTTAGCAATCAGCCCCAGCATTTT.

This CDR3 reads CASSLDGWEGFDFGQFF. As DNA, the CDR3 is TGTGCCAGCAGCTTAGATGGGTGGGAGGGGTTTGACTTTGGGCAGTTCTTC. The rearrangement uses TRBV11-2 and TRBJ2-1, with TRBD2 matching over 7 bases. Germline CDR1 is SGHAT and CDR2 is FQNNGV. CDR3 length equals 17 residues. Trimming took 0 bases from V and 12 from J; bases not matched to a gene: 17. The full variable domain, in which reference TRBV11-2 and TRBJ2-1 provide the parts outside the CDR3, is EAGVAQSPRYKIIEKRQSVAFWCNPISGHATLYWYQQILGQGPKLLIQFQNNGVVDDSQLPKDRFSAERLKGVDSTLKIQPAKLEDSAVYLCASSLDGWEGFDFGQFFGPGTRLTVL.

The V call is TRBV19, the J call TRBJ2-5, with 13 bases lining up with TRBD2. V was clipped by 5 bases and J by 4 bases; unmatched bases: 4. Germline-derived CDR1 and CDR2 are LNHDA and SQIVND (reference sequence). This CDR3 is 15 amino acids long. Here the CDR3 reads CASSVLAGGGETQYF. The CDR3 nucleotides read TGTGCCAGTAGTGTACTAGCGGGAGGGGGAGAGACCCAGTACTTC.

The rearrangement links TRBV5-8 to TRBJ1-5, with D tentatively TRBD1 (6 bases). The CDR3 covers 14 residues. Trimming shortened V by 3 bases and J by 3 bases, and 10 bases separated the two germline ends. CDR1 SGHTS and CDR2 YDEGEE come from the germline V gene. CDR3 in amino acids: CASSSGQINQPQHF. The CDR3 nucleotides read TGTGCCAGCAGCTCCGGACAGATCAATCAGCCCCAGCATTTT.

V is TRBV4-1 and J is TRBJ2-5; TRBD2 matches 9 bases. The germline V gene has CDR1 MGHRA and CDR2 YSYEKL. This CDR3 has 16 residues. Trimming cost V 6 bases and J 2 bases; bases outside gene matches: 10. The CDR3 spells CASRHPPAGGQETQYF. In nucleotides, the CDR3 is TGCGCCAGCAGGCACCCACCAGCGGGAGGTCAAGAGACCCAGTACTTC.

Comment on this clone: The junction and the germline gene differ at one end; a read error may be behind it. The rearrangement links TRBV6-6 to TRBJ2-2; D is unclear. This CDR3 is built from 13 residues. Per the germline V gene, CDR1 is MNHNY and CDR2 is SVGAGI (reference sequence). The CDR3 bases are TGTGCCAGCAGTTACTCGAACAGCGGGGAGCTGTTTTTT. Its protein product is CASSYSNSGELFF.

J is TRBJ2-7 and V is TRBV5-6; TRBD2 is a possible D gene (5 bases). V was cut by 5 bases and J by 7 bases, with 13 bases left in between. Germline V lookup: CDR1 SGHDT, CDR2 YYEEEE. The CDR3 has 12 residues. In DNA, the CDR3 is TGTGCCAGCAGTCTCCCGACTACGGAGCAGTACTTC. As protein: CASSLPTTEQYF.

This chain uses TRBV28 with TRBJ2-1; the match to TRBD2 covers 13 bases. The CDR3 covers 14 residues. Trimming cost V 7 bases and J 12 bases; bases outside gene matches: 9. CDR1 MDHEN and CDR2 SYDVKM come from the germline V gene. This chain's CDR3 is CASTPGLAGHLQFF. For the CDR3, the DNA is TGTGCCAGCACCCCGGGACTAGCGGGACATTTGCAGTTCTTC.

The chain carries TRBV19 and TRBJ2-1, with TRBD2 matching over 7 bases. There are 17 residues in the CDR3. Germline CDR1 LNHDA, CDR2 SQIVND (reference sequence). Germline trimming cut 2 bases from V and 0 bases from J; bases unmatched to any gene: 7. CDR3 in DNA: TGTGCCAGTAGTATACCCGCTAGCGGTCCCTCCTACAATGAGCAGTTCTTC. It codes for CASSIPASGPSYNEQFF.

This clone was seen a handful of times. V usage is TRBV14 and J usage is TRBJ1-6, with D perhaps matching TRBD1 (5 bases). V lost 2 bases and J 7 bases, leaving 12 bases between the germline ends. Per the germline V gene, CDR1 is SGHDN and CDR2 is FVKESK. This CDR3 contains 15 residues. The CDR3 DNA sequence: TGTGCCAGCAGCCAACTAGGCGGGGGGAATTCACCCCTCCACTTT. Encoded protein: CASSQLGGGNSPLHF.

The rearrangement links TRBV11-2 to TRBJ2-7; the D gene is possibly TRBD2 (6 bases). CDR1 is SGHAT and CDR2 is FQNNGV in the germline V gene. This CDR3 comprises 15 residues. V dropped 1 base and J dropped 0 bases, with 10 bases sitting between them. CDR3: CASSLVADTSYEQYF. The CDR3 DNA sequence: TGTGCCAGCAGCTTAGTAGCGGACACCTCCTACGAGCAGTACTTC.

The V gene is TRBV14, the J gene TRBJ1-2; D is unresolved. The V and J ends lost 1 base and 8 bases respectively, with 11 bases between them. Germline V gene sequence: CDR1 SGHDN, CDR2 FVKESK. The CDR3 extends over 13 amino acids. In DNA form, the CDR3 reads TGTGCCAGCAGCCAAGCGGGTGTCGGCGGCTACACCTTC. Its protein is CASSQAGVGGYTF.

Comments on this clone: Relative to the germline gene, one junction end is altered; a read error may explain this. The V and J genes are TRBV7-6 and TRBJ2-7; D is possibly TRBD2 (6 bases). Germline V gene data show CDR1 as SGHVS and CDR2 as FNYEAQ. The CDR3 sequence is 14 residues long. The CDR3, as DNA: TGTGCCAGCAGCCCTCAGGGACTTTCCTTCGAGCAGTACTTC. It is translated as CASSPQGLSFEQYF. The variable domain in full, with the rest retrieved from reference TRBV7-6 and TRBJ2-7, is GAGVSQSPRYKVTKRGQDVALRCDPISGHVSLYWYRQALGQGPEFLTYFNYEAQQDKSGLPNDRFSAERPEGSISTLTIQRTEQRDSAMYRCASSPQGLSFEQYFGPGTRLTVT.

V is TRBV11-2 and J is TRBJ2-7; TRBD1 aligns across 8 bases. The trim removed 4 bases at V and 3 bases at J, leaving 11 bases unmatched. CDR1 is SGHAT, CDR2 FQNNGV, per germline. CDR3 length: 16 amino acids. This CDR3 is CASSSTGTGYYYEQYF. The CDR3 coding sequence is TGTGCCAGCAGCTCCACCGGGACAGGATATTACTACGAGCAGTACTTC. Full variable domain (rest looked up from reference TRBV11-2 and TRBJ2-7): EAGVAQSPRYKIIEKRQSVAFWCNPISGHATLYWYQQILGQGPKLLIQFQNNGVVDDSQLPKDRFSAERLKGVDSTLKIQPAKLEDSAVYLCASSSTGTGYYYEQYFGPGTRLTVT.

The chain joins TRBV7-9 to TRBJ1-4; possibly TRBD1 for D (6 bases). The length of the CDR3 is 12 residues. With 8 bases removed from V and 8 bases from J, the gap between germline ends came to 12 bases. CDR1 and CDR2 from the germline V gene are SEHNR and FQNEAQ (reference sequence). DNA for the CDR3: TGTGCCAGCCAGGGGACACCAGAAAAACTGTTTTTT. It specifies CASQGTPEKLFF. The full variable domain, its missing parts supplied by reference TRBV7-9 and TRBJ1-4, is DTGVSQNPRHKITKRGQNVTFRCDPISEHNRLYWYRQTLGQGPEFLTYFQNEAQLEKSRLLSDRFSAERPKGSFSTLEIQRTEQGDSAMYLCASQGTPEKLFFGSGTQLSVL.